The entry below describes one T cell receptor (beta chain). The antigen remains undetermined. The same CDR3 arises from other DNA sequences in this sample as well. It was into CD45RA+ naive and CD45RA-negative memory subsets that the CD4+ cells were split. The sample belongs to a study of shared clonotypes between healthy human individuals. Overall study results and limits: As a rule, naive subsets had a larger estimated richness than memory subsets.

Clones were sequenced by immunoSEQ multiplex PCR, and TCRdb holds only the in-frame ones, with some missing. The sample includes a few million clones, roughly 93% of them seen just once. The CDR3 is 13 residues long. Germline-derived CDR1 and CDR2 are SGHRS and YFSETQ. V dropped 2 bases and J dropped 4 bases, with 6 bases sitting between them. This TCR was sampled from a man aged 18 to 30 in good health. Some clones in this sample may be carry-over from other donors' samples. Input material: naive CD4+ T cells from PBMCs. Subset here: CD45RA+ positively selected. The genes are TRBV5-1 and TRBJ2-2; no reliable D call. The CDR3 sequence is CASSFSGTGELFF. CDR3 coding DNA: TGCGCCAGCAGCTTTTCGGGCACCGGGGAGCTGTTTTTT.